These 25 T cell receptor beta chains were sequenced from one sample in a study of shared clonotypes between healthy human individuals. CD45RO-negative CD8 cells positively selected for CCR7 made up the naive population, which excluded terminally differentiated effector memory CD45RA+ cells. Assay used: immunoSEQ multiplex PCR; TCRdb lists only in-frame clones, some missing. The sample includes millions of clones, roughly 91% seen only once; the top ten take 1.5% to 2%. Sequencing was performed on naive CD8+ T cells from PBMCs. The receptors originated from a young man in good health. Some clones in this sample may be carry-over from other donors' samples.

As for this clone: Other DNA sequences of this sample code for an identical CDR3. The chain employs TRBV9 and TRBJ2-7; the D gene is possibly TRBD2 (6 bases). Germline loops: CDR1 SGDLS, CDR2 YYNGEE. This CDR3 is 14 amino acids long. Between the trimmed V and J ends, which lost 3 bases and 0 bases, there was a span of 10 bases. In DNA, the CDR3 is TGTGCCAGCAGCGAAGGAGGGAGCTCCTACGAGCAGTACTTC. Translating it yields CASSEGGSSYEQYF.

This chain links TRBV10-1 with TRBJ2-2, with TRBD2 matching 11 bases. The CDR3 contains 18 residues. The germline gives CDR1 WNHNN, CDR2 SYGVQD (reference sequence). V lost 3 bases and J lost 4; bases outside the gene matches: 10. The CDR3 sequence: CASSDALVAGGSTGELFF. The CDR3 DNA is TGCGCCAGCAGTGATGCCCTGGTAGCGGGAGGGAGCACCGGGGAGCTGTTTTTT.

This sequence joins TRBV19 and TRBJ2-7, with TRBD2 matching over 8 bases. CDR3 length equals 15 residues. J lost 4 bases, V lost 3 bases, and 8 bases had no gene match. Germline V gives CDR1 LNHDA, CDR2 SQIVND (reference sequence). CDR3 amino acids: CASSIGAGGEYEQYF. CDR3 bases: TGTGCCAGTAGTATCGGTGCGGGAGGTGAATACGAGCAGTACTTC.

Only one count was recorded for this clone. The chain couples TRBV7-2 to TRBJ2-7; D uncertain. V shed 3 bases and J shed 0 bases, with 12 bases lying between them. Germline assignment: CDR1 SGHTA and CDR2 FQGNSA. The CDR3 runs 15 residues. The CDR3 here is CASSFTALSSYEQYF. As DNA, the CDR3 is TGTGCCAGCAGCTTTACAGCATTAAGCTCCTACGAGCAGTACTTC.

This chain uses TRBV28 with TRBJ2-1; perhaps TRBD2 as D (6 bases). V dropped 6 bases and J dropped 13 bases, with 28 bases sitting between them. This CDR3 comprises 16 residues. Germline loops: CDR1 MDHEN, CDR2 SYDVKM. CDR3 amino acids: CASSRSTGGRSRPQFF. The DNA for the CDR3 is TGTGCCAGCAGCCGCTCTACCGGGGGACGAAGCCGACCTCAGTTCTTC.

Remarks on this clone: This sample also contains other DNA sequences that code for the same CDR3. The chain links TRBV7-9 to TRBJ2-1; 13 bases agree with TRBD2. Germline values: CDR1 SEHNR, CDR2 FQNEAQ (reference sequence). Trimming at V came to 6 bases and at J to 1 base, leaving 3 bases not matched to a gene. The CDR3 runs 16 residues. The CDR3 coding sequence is TGTGCCAGCAGTCTGACTAGCGGGAGGTCCTACAATGAGCAGTTCTTC. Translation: CASSLTSGRSYNEQFF.

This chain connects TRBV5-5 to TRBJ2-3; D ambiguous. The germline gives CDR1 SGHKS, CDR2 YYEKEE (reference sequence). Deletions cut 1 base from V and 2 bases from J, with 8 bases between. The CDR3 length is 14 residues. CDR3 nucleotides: TGTGCCAGCAGCTTGTATGGATTCACAGATACGCAGTATTTT. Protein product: CASSLYGFTDTQYF.

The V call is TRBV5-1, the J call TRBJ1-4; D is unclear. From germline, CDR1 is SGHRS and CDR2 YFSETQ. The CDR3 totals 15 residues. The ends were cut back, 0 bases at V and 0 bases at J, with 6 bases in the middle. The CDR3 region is CASSLVAATNEKLFF. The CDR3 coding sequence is TGCGCCAGCAGCTTGGTTGCCGCAACTAATGAAAAACTGTTTTTT.

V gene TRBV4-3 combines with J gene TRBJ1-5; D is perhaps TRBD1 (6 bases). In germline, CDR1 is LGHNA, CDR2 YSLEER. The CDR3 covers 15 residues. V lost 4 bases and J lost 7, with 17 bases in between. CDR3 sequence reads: CASSPWSGAGQPQHF. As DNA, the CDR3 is TGCGCCAGCAGCCCTTGGTCAGGGGCTGGGCAGCCCCAGCATTTT.

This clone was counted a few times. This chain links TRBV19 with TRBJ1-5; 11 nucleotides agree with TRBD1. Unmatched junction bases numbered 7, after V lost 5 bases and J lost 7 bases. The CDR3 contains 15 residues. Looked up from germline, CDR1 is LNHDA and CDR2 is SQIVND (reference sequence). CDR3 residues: CASSPGTGGVQPQHF. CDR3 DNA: TGTGCCAGTAGTCCAGGGACAGGGGGTGTGCAGCCCCAGCATTTT. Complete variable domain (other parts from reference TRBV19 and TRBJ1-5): DGGITQSPKYLFRKEGQNVTLSCEQNLNHDAMYWYRQDPGQGLRLIYYSQIVNDFQKGDIAEGYSVSREKKESFPLTVTSAQKNPTAFYLCASSPGTGGVQPQHFGDGTRLSIL.

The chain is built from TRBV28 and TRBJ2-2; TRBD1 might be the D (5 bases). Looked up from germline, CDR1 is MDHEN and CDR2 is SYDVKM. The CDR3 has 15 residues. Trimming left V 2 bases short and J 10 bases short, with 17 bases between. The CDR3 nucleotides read TGTGCCAGCAGTTTAGGGGCCCCCCTCCGTTCGGAGCTGTTTTTT. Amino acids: CASSLGAPLRSELFF.

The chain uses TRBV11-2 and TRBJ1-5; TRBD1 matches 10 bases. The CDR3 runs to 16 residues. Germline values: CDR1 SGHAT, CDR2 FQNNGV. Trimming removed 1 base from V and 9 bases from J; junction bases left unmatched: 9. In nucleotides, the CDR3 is TGTGCCAGCAGCTTAGGCCCGGGACAGGGGAACTTGCCCCAGCATTTT. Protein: CASSLGPGQGNLPQHF.

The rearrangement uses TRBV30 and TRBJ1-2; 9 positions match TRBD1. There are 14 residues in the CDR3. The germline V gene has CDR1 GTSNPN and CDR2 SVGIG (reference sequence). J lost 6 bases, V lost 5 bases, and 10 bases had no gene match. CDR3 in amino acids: CAWAPGQGLDGYTF. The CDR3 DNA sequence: TGTGCCTGGGCCCCGGGACAGGGACTAGATGGCTACACCTTC.

The CDR3 coding sequence is TGTGCCAGCAGCAGGGCCCAGGGGGGTTACGAGCAGTACTTC. This sequence encodes CASSRAQGGYEQYF. The gene calls are TRBV5-4 and TRBJ2-7; TRBD1 is a possible D gene (7 bases). Deletions cut 4 bases from V and 4 bases from J, with 15 bases between. The CDR3 consists of 14 residues. Germline V CDR1 and CDR2: SGHNT, YYREEE (reference sequence).

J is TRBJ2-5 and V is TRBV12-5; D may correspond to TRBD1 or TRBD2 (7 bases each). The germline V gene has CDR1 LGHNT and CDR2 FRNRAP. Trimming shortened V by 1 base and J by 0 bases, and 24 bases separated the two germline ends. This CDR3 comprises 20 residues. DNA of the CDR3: TGTGCTAGTGGTTTGGACCTCCCCCGGGGAGGGGGCCCGTACCAAGAGACCCAGTACTTC. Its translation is CASGLDLPRGGGPYQETQYF.

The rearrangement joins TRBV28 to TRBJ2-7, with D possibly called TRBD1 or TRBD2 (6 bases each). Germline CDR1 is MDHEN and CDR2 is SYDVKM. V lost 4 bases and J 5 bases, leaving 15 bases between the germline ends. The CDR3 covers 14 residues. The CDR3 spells CASSSPYREDEQYF. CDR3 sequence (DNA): TGTGCCAGCAGTTCACCTTACAGGGAGGACGAGCAGTACTTC.

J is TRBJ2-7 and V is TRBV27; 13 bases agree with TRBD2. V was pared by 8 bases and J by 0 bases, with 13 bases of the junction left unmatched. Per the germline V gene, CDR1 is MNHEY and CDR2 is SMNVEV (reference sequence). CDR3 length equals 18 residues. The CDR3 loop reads CASGRLAGGLGISYEQYF. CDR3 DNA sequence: TGTGCCAGCGGCAGACTAGCGGGAGGTTTGGGGATCTCCTACGAGCAGTACTTC.

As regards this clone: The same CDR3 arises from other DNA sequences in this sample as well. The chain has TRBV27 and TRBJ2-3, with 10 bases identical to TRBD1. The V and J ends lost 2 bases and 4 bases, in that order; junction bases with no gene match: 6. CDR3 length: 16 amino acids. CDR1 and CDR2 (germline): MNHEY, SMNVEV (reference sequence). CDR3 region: CASSLLLGQGADTQYF. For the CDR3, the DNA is TGTGCCAGCAGTTTACTTCTTGGACAGGGGGCAGATACGCAGTATTTT.

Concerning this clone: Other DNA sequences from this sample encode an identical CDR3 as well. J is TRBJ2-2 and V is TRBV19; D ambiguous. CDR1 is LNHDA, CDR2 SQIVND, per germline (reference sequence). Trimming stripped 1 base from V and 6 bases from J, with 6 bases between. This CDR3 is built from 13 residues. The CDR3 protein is CASSIGGAGELFF. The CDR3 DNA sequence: TGTGCCAGTAGTATAGGGGGTGCCGGGGAGCTGTTTTTT.

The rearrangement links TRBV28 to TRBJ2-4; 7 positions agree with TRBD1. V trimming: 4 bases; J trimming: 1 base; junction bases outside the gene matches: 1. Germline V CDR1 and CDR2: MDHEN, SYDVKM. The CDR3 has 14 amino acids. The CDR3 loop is CASSSGGAKNIQYF. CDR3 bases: TGTGCCAGCAGTTCAGGGGGTGCCAAAAACATTCAGTACTTC. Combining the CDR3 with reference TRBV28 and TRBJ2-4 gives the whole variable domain DVKVTQSSRYLVKRTGEKVFLECVQDMDHENMFWYRQDPGLGLRLIYFSYDVKMKEKGDIPEGYSVSREKKERFSLILESASTNQTSMYLCASSSGGAKNIQYFGAGTRLSVL.

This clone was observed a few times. The CDR3 coding sequence is TGTGCCATCAGTGAGGAAGGGAATAACGCTGAAGCTTTCTTT. This encodes CAISEEGNNAEAFF. The chain carries TRBV10-3 and TRBJ1-1, with D hard to call. CDR3 size: 14 residues. Trimming removed 2 bases from V and 6 bases from J, with 13 bases in between. CDR1 and CDR2 (germline): ENHRY, SYGVKD.

CDR3 nucleotide sequence: TGTGCCAGCAGTAACAGGGGGCTTCCCTACGAGCAGTACTTC. Its translation is CASSNRGLPYEQYF. V is TRBV28 and J is TRBJ2-7; the match to TRBD1 covers 9 bases. V lost 5 bases, J lost 2 bases, and 4 bases stayed unmatched. This CDR3 region has 14 residues. Looked up from germline, CDR1 is MDHEN and CDR2 is SYDVKM.

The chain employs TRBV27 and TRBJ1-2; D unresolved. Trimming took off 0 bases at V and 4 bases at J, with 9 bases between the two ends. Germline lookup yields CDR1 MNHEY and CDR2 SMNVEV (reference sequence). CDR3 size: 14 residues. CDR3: CASSLSRASYGYTF. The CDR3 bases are TGTGCCAGCAGTTTATCGAGGGCCTCCTATGGCTACACCTTC.

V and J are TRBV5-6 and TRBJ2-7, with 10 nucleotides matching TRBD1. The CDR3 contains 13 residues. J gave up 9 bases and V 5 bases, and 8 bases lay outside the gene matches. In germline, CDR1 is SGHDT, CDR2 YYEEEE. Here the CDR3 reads CASSSGTGAVQYF. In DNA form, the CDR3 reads TGTGCCAGCAGTTCCGGGACAGGGGCGGTGCAGTACTTC.

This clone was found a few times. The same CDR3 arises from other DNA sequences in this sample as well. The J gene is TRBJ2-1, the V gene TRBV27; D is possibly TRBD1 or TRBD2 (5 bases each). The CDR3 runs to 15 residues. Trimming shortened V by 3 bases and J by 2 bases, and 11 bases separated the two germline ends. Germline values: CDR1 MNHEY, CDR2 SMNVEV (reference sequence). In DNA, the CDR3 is TGTGCCAGCAGTTTGGGGCAGGGACCCTACAATGAGCAGTTCTTC. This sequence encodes CASSLGQGPYNEQFF.